The present TCR beta chain was sequenced within a study of cytomegalovirus exposure and HLA in healthy donors. Study-level findings and limits: Productive status was seen about 87% or about 30% of the time for most TCR beta V segments in an earlier analysis.

V gave up 3 bases and J gave up 5 bases, with 11 bases separating them. Germline CDR1 reads SGHRS; CDR2 reads YFSETQ. This CDR3 comprises 14 residues. Vbeta (60) and Jbeta (13) primers were used in the PCR. The data were produced by immunoSEQ multiplex PCR, yet TCRdb's version contains in-frame clones alone and is incomplete. This sample yields about 110,000 clones, of which more than 60% are seen a single time; 5.2% belongs to the top ten. A word on this clone: Its antigen is unknown.

The origin of this receptor is a female donor in good health and CMV-seropositive. The rearrangement uses TRBV5-1 and TRBJ1-4, with a tentative D call TRBD1 (6 bases). Sample: PBMCs. CDR3 sequence (DNA): TGCGCCAGCAGCTGGGACACGGGGAATGAAAAACTGTTTTTT. It codes for CASSWDTGNEKLFF.